This T cell receptor beta chain derives from a study of blood T cell repertoires in COVID-19. Study summary: COVID-19 samples from acute and convalescent phases originated in the United States, Italy and Spain. Sources were T cells, B-cell-depleted T cells, or PBMCs; the material itself was cDNA or gDNA.

Those enrolled, adults aged about 18 to 89 years, came from around 24 US areas. Participant reports of clinical history set cohort assignment. V lost 0 bases and J lost 4, with 12 bases in between. Germline CDR1 is GTSNPN and CDR2 is SVGIG (reference sequence). The CDR3 length is 14 residues. Measured with immunoSEQ multiplex PCR; TCRdb has only the in-frame clones, and not every one. The table has 120,000 to 150,000 clones, around four fifths seen once. The chain carries TRBV30 and TRBJ1-1; possibly TRBD1 for D (6 bases). The specimen sequenced was PBMCs or T cells enriched from blood (not recorded which). The receptor was derived from a woman aged 40-49 years who had recovered from COVID-19. The CDR3 protein is CAWSVSSGVTEAFF. The CDR3 DNA reads as TGTGCCTGGAGTGTAAGTTCAGGGGTCACTGAAGCTTTCTTT.